This TCR beta chain was identified in a study of T-cell memory formation after mild COVID-19. About the research overall: TCR clusters were mostly donor specific.

Study-level points and caveats: Later expanders leaned CD4+, whereas clones that contracted between day 15 and 85 were balanced CD4/CD8. Among clones peaking at day 37 in the second wave, SARS-CoV-2 specificity remained unconfirmed.

With regard to this clonotype: The antigen is undetermined.

Germline V lookup: CDR1 PRHDT, CDR2 FYEKMQ (reference sequence). CDR3 length equals 16 residues. Trimming stripped 5 bases from V and 3 bases from J, with 14 bases between. From 5'RACE with constant-segment primers came TCR alpha and TCR beta cDNA libraries that carried sample barcodes and UMIs. Each CDR3 protein gets one entry after TCRdb re-called the 5' RACE reads with MiXCR. The sample carries under 450,000 distinct CDR3 sequences, 20% to 30% recorded once. This receptor was identified in an adult woman who had mild COVID-19 (a few samples of this study predate the infection). Cell type and time point are not known. Sequencing was performed on PBMCs or a T cell subset sorted from them (not recorded which). The chain carries TRBV13 and TRBJ1-6, with D possibly matching TRBD1 (5 bases). CDR3 in DNA: TGTGCCAGCAGCCCGCGACAGAGATTCTATAATTCACCCCTCCACTTT. Its protein product is CASSPRQRFYNSPLHF.